These 10 T cell receptor beta chains were sequenced from one sample in a study of T cell changes during pregnancy in multiple sclerosis. Only in-frame clones appear in the TCRdb table, and some are missing; sequencing was by immunoSEQ multiplex PCR. The sample yields 65,000 to 90,000 clones, approximately 92% seen once. Here the sequenced sample was peripheral blood, taken before pregnancy. The receptors derive from a female donor with multiple sclerosis, enrolled in a pregnancy study.

The chain combines TRBV5-1 with TRBJ2-7, with D unresolved. CDR1 is SGHRS and CDR2 is YFSETQ in the germline V gene. Trimming cost V 0 bases and J 12 bases, with 13 bases left between them. The CDR3 is 12 amino acids. The CDR3 DNA reads as TGCGCCAGCAGCTTGGATGACTCCTCTCGGTACTTC. Protein product: CASSLDDSSRYF.

J is TRBJ1-2 and V is TRBV5-6; 7 bases are shared with TRBD1. CDR1 is SGHDT and CDR2 is YYEEEE in the germline V gene. The V and J ends lost 6 bases and 3 bases, in that order; junction bases with no gene match: 5. The CDR3 totals 13 residues. CDR3 residues: CASTDRDDYGYTF. CDR3 coding DNA: TGTGCCAGCACCGACAGGGACGACTATGGCTACACCTTC.

The chain recombines TRBV5-6 with TRBJ1-4; the D gene is possibly TRBD1 (5 bases). The length of the CDR3 is 14 residues. Germline V CDR1 and CDR2: SGHDT, YYEEEE. V lost 0 bases, J lost 2 bases, and 5 bases lay in between. CDR3 sequence reads: CASSLGQTNEKLFF. The CDR3 DNA is TGTGCCAGCAGCTTGGGACAGACTAATGAAAAACTGTTTTTT. The full variable domain, with the rest looked up from reference TRBV5-6 and TRBJ1-4, is DAGVTQSPTHLIKTRGQQVTLRCSPKSGHDTVSWYQQALGQGPQFIFQYYEEEERQRGNFPDRFSGHQFPNYSSELNVNALLLGDSALYLCASSLGQTNEKLFFGSGTQLSVL.

The chain links TRBV9 to TRBJ2-3; tentatively, D is TRBD2 (6 bases). This CDR3 has 18 amino acids. In germline, CDR1 is SGDLS, CDR2 YYNGEE. V gave up 3 bases and J gave up 3 bases, with 23 bases separating them. The chain's CDR3 is CASSAPGLPRGRTDTQYF. CDR3 bases: TGTGCCAGCAGCGCCCCGGGACTTCCTCGAGGTAGAACAGATACGCAGTATTTT.

The chain recombines TRBV28 with TRBJ2-2; TRBD2 matches at 13 bases. V gave up 3 bases and J gave up 6 bases; unmatched junction bases: 4. There are 16 residues in the CDR3. Per the germline V gene, CDR1 is MDHEN and CDR2 is SYDVKM. The CDR3 DNA sequence: TGTGCCAGCAGTTTCGGGACTAGCGGGAAAGCCGGGGAGCTGTTTTTT. It specifies CASSFGTSGKAGELFF.

CDR3 nucleotides: TGTGCCAGCAGCCCAAGGACTAGCGGTGGGGGCTACGAGCAGTACTTC. Its translation: CASSPRTSGGGYEQYF. This sequence joins TRBV7-9 and TRBJ2-7; 10 bases match TRBD2. V lost 5 bases to trimming and J lost 3 bases; unmatched junction nucleotides: 10. The CDR3 loop spans 16 amino acids. In germline, CDR1 is SEHNR, CDR2 FQNEAQ (reference sequence).

The V call is TRBV28, the J call TRBJ2-4; TRBD1 is a possible D gene (5 bases). Germline CDR1 is MDHEN and CDR2 is SYDVKM. V was shortened by 7 bases and J by 9 bases, with 13 bases between the two germline ends. The CDR3 length is 12 residues. The CDR3 bases are TGTGCCAGCACCTCCGACAGTATCATTCAGTACTTC. Translation: CASTSDSIIQYF.

This clone was found once. This chain links TRBV30 with TRBJ1-4; a possible D gene is TRBD1 (6 bases). This CDR3 spans 15 amino acids. CDR1 and CDR2 from the germline V gene are GTSNPN and SVGIG (reference sequence). Trimming took off 1 base at V and 0 bases at J, with 9 bases between the two ends. Here the CDR3 reads CAWSGGTSTNEKLFF. Here the CDR3 DNA reads TGTGCCTGGAGTGGGGGGACATCAACTAATGAAAAACTGTTTTTT.

This rearrangement joins TRBV7-9 to TRBJ1-4; 10 bases align to TRBD1. The ends lost 3 bases at V and 3 bases at J; junction bases unmatched: 7. CDR3 length: 17 amino acids. CDR1 is SEHNR, CDR2 FQNEAQ, per germline (reference sequence). The CDR3 DNA is TGTGCCAGCAGCTTGAGACAGGGGGCAAGTCCTAATGAAAAACTGTTTTTT. Protein: CASSLRQGASPNEKLFF. Full variable domain (remainder filled in from reference TRBV7-9 and TRBJ1-4): DTGVSQNPRHKITKRGQNVTFRCDPISEHNRLYWYRQTLGQGPEFLTYFQNEAQLEKSRLLSDRFSAERPKGSFSTLEIQRTEQGDSAMYLCASSLRQGASPNEKLFFGSGTQLSVL.

The rearrangement links TRBV4-2 to TRBJ2-5; D is uncertain. Trimming cost V 3 bases and J 3 bases, with 5 bases left between them. Germline CDR1 reads LGHNA; CDR2 reads YNFKEQ. The CDR3 is 12 residues long. CDR3 coding DNA: TGTGCCAGCAGCCAGTCTAAAGAGACCCAGTACTTC. This codes for CASSQSKETQYF.